This T cell receptor (beta chain) was recovered during a study of cytomegalovirus exposure and HLA in healthy donors. Study-level findings and limits: Reports indicate that TCR beta sequences accurately predicted the HLA-A and HLA-B alleles of most subjects. Presence/absence analyses treated sequencing depth as roughly uniform across donors. A previous analysis found most TCR beta V segments productive roughly 87% or roughly 30% of the time.

The CDR3 is 15 residues long. Germline V gives CDR1 LNHDA, CDR2 SQIVND (reference sequence). The junction had 5 bases not matched to a gene; V was cut back by 6 bases and J by 3 bases. This cohort consisted of healthy bone marrow donors. This clone was seen only a few times. Antigen unknown. Primers: 60 Vbeta forward and 13 Jbeta reverse. Using immunoSEQ multiplex PCR, the repertoire was profiled, and TCRdb retains in-frame clones only, with some absent. The repertoire holds roughly 140,000 clones, with approximately 9% as singletons. The sequencing sample was made of PBMCs. This clonotype originated in a male donor in good health and CMV-seronegative. This sequence joins TRBV19 and TRBJ1-5; 10 positions agree with TRBD1. The CDR3 loop is CASRGTGAFNQPQHF. The CDR3 DNA sequence: TGTGCCAGTAGGGGGACAGGGGCCTTCAATCAGCCCCAGCATTTT.